These T cell receptor beta chains were read from a single sample in a study of cytomegalovirus exposure and HLA in healthy donors. Sequencing used immunoSEQ multiplex PCR; TCRdb keeps in-frame clones, though not all of them. The sample consists of 85,000 to 130,000 clones, 70% to 80% of them appearing once. Sequenced material: PBMCs. The receptors originated from a female donor in good health and CMV-seronegative. CDR3s include the opening cysteine and the closing phenylalanine or tryptophan. D genes are given only for firm matches. Only some rows state a clone size, as once, few, many or a class for expanded clones.

size	V	J	D	DNA	CDR3
-	TRBV7-9	TRBJ1-1	-	TGTGCCAGCAGCCCAGGACAAAACACTGAAGCTTTCTTT	CASSPGQNTEAFF
-	TRBV30	TRBJ1-5	-	TGTGCCTGGAGTGATGGAGGAGGCGGGCAGCCCCAGCATTTT	CAWSDGGGGQPQHF
-	TRBV5-1	TRBJ2-1	TRBD2	TGCGCCAGCAGCCCGGGGGTAGGGCCTAGCGGGAGACCATTCGGAGACCAGTTCTTC	CASSPGVGPSGRPFGDQFF
once	TRBV18	TRBJ1-4	-	TGTGCCAGCTCACCCGACAGGAAACTGTTTTTT	CASSPDRKLFF
once	TRBV29-1	TRBJ1-2	TRBD1	TGCAGCGCGGACAGGGGCAACTATGGCTACACCTTC	CSADRGNYGYTF
-	TRBV5-4	TRBJ2-3	-	TGTGCCAGCAGCTTAGACCACGGCTGGGGCACATCCACAGATACGCAGTATTTT	CASSLDHGWGTSTDTQYF
-	TRBV15	TRBJ2-7	-	TGTGCCACCAGCAGAGATGGAGGACTCGAGCAGTACTTC	CATSRDGGLEQYF
-	TRBV6-6	TRBJ1-1	-	TGTGCCAGCATTGTCCCGGGGGGGCGCTTCGACACTGAAGCTTTCTTT	CASIVPGGRFDTEAFF
-	TRBV30	TRBJ2-5	-	TGTGCCTGGAGGTGGACAGTGTCCCAAGAGACCCAGTACTTC	CAWRWTVSQETQYF
-	TRBV9	TRBJ2-2	TRBD2	TGTGCCAGCAGCGCTAGCGGTGCGAACACCGGGGAGCTGTTTTTT	CASSASGANTGELFF
-	TRBV19	TRBJ2-7	-	TGTGCCAGTAGTATCCCCGGGGGAGGCGAGCAGTACTTC	CASSIPGGGEQYF
-	TRBV2	TRBJ1-4	-	TGTGCCAGCTCAGTAACAGTTAATGAAAAACTGTTTTTT	CASSVTVNEKLFF
-	TRBV4-2	TRBJ2-1	TRBD2	TGTGCCAGCAGCCAAGAAGGGACTAGCGGGAGGAATGAGCAGTTCTTC	CASSQEGTSGRNEQFF
-	TRBV29-1	TRBJ2-1	-	TGCAGCGTTGTAGCGATTAGCTCCTACAATGAGCAGTTCTTC	CSVVAISSYNEQFF
-	TRBV13	TRBJ2-1	TRBD2	TGTGCCAGCAGCTTGGTTCCCCTAGCGGGTGGAGTCAATGAGCAGTTCTTC	CASSLVPLAGGVNEQFF
once	TRBV19	TRBJ2-7	-	TGTGCCAGTAGTATTGGGGCCGGTACAGGGCCCTACGAGCAGTACTTC	CASSIGAGTGPYEQYF